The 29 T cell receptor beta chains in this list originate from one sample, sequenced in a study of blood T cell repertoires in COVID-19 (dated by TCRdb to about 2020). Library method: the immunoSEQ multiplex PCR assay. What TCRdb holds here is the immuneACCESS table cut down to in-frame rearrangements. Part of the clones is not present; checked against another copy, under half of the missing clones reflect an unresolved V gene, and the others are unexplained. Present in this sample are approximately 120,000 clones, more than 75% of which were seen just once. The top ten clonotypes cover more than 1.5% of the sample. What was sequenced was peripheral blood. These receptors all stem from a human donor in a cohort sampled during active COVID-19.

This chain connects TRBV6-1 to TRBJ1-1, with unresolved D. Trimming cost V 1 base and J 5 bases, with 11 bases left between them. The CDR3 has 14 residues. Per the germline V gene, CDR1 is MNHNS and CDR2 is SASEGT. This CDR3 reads CASSEEEGWTEAFF. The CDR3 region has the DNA TGTGCCAGCAGTGAAGAGGAGGGATGGACTGAAGCTTTCTTT.

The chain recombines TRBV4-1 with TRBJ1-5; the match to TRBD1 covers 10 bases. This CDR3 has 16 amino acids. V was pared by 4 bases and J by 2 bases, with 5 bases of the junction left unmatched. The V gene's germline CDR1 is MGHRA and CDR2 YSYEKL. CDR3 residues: CASSRTTGGGNQPQHF. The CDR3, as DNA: TGCGCCAGCAGCCGTACGACAGGGGGCGGCAATCAGCCCCAGCATTTT.

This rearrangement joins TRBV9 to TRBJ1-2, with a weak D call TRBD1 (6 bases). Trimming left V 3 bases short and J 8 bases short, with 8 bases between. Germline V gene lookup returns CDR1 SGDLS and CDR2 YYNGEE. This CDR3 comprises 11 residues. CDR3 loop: CASSATGGYTF. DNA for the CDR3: TGTGCCAGCAGCGCAACAGGGGGCTACACCTTC.

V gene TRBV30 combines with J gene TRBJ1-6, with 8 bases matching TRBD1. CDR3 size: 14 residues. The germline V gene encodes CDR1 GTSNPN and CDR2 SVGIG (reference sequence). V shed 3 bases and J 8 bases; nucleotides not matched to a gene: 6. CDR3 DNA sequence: TGTGCCTGGAGCCCGGACAGGGAGTATTCACCCCTCCACTTT. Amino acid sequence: CAWSPDREYSPLHF. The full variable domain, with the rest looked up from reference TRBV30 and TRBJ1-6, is SQTIHQWPATLVQPVGSPLSLECTVEGTSNPNLYWYRQAAGRGLQLLFYSVGIGQISSEVPQNLSASRPQDRQFILSSKKLLLSDSGFYLCAWSPDREYSPLHFGNGTRLTVT.

The CDR3 DNA sequence: TGTGCCAGCAGTCCCCAGGGGTATGGTGAAAAACTGTTTTTT. Protein: CASSPQGYGEKLFF. This chain connects TRBV27 to TRBJ1-4, with D possibly matching TRBD1 (6 bases). From germline, CDR1 is MNHEY and CDR2 SMNVEV (reference sequence). The length of the CDR3 is 14 residues. The V gene lost 5 bases and the J gene lost 7 bases, with 14 bases spanning the gap.

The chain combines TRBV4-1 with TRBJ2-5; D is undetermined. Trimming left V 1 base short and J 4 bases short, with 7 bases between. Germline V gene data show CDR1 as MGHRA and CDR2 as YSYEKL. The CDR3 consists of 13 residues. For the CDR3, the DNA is TGCGCCAGCAGCCAAGCCAGGTTAGAGACCCAGTACTTC. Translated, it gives CASSQARLETQYF.

CDR3 DNA: TGTGCCAGTATGTCTAGGGAGGCCACCTACGAGCAGTACTTC. The encoded protein is CASMSREATYEQYF. This chain links TRBV19 with TRBJ2-7, with D possibly matching TRBD2 (6 bases). CDR3 size: 14 residues. CDR1 and CDR2 (germline): LNHDA, SQIVND (reference sequence). Trimming stripped 7 bases from V and 2 bases from J, with 15 bases between. Drawing the rest from reference TRBV19 and TRBJ2-7, the complete variable domain is DGGITQSPKYLFRKEGQNVTLSCEQNLNHDAMYWYRQDPGQGLRLIYYSQIVNDFQKGDIAEGYSVSREKKESFPLTVTSAQKNPTAFYLCASMSREATYEQYFGPGTRLTVT.

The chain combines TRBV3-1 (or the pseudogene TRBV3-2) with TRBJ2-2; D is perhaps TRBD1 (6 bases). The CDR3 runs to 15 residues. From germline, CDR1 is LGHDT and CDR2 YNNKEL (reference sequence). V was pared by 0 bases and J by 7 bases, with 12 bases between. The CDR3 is CASSQDWGQNGELFF. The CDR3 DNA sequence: TGTGCCAGCAGCCAAGATTGGGGGCAGAACGGGGAGCTGTTTTTT.

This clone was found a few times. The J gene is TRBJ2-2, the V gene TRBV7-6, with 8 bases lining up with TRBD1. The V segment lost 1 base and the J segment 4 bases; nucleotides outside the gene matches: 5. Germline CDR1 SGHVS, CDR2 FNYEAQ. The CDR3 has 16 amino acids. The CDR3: CASSLVGRGPTGELFF. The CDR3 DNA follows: TGTGCCAGCAGCTTAGTGGGCAGGGGGCCCACCGGGGAGCTGTTTTTT.

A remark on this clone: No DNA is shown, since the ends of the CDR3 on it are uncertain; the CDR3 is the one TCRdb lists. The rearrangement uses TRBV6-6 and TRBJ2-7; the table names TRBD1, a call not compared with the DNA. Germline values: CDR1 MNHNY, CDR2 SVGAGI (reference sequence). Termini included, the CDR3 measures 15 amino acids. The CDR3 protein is CASSTSNRVAREQYF.

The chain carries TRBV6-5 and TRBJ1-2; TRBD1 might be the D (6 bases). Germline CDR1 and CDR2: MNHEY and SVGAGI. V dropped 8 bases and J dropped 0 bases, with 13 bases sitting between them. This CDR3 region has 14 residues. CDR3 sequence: CASVGAPSNYGYTF. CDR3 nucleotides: TGTGCCAGCGTGGGGGCACCTTCTAACTATGGCTACACCTTC.

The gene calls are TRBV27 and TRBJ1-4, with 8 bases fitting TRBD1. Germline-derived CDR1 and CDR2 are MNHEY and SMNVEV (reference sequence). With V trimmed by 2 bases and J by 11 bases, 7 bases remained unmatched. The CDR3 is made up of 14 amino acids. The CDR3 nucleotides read TGTGCCAGCAGTTTAGGACAGGGCCTCGGGAAACTGTTTTTT. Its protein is CASSLGQGLGKLFF. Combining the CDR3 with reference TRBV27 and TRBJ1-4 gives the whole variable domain EAQVTQNPRYLITVTGKKLTVTCSQNMNHEYMSWYRQDPGLGLRQIYYSMNVEVTDKGDVPEGYKVSRKEKRNFPLILESPSPNQTSLYFCASSLGQGLGKLFFGSGTQLSVL.

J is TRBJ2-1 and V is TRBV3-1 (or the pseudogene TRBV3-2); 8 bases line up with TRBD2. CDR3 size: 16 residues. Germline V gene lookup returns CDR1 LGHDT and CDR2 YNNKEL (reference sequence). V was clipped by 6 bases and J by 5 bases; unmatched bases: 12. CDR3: CASRALNGRGNNEQFF. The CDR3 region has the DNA TGTGCCAGCAGGGCTCTCAACGGGAGGGGCAACAATGAGCAGTTCTTC.

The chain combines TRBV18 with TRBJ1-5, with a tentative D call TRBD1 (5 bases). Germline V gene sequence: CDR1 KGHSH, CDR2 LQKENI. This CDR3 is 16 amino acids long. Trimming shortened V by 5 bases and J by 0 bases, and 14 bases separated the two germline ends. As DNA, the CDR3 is TGTGCCAGCTCAACATCGACAGTAAATAGCAATCAGCCCCAGCATTTT. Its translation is CASSTSTVNSNQPQHF.

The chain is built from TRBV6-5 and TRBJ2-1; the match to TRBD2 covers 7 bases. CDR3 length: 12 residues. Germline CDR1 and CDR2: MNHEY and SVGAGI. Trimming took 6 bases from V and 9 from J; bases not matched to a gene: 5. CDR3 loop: CASRPWEGEQFF. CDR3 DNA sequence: TGTGCCAGCAGGCCCTGGGAGGGTGAGCAGTTCTTC.

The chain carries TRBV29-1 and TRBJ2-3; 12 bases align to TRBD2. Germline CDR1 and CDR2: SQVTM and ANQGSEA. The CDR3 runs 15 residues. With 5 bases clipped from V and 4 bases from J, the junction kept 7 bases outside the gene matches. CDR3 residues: CSVFQLAGGPDTQYF. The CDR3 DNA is TGCAGCGTTTTTCAACTAGCGGGGGGACCAGATACGCAGTATTTT.

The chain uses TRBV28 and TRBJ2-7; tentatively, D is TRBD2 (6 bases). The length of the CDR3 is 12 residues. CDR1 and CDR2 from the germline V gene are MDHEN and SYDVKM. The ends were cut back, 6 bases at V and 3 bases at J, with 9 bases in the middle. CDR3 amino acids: CASRTTSYEQYF. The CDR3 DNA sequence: TGTGCCAGCAGGACGACTAGCTACGAGCAGTACTTC. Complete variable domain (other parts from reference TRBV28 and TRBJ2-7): DVKVTQSSRYLVKRTGEKVFLECVQDMDHENMFWYRQDPGLGLRLIYFSYDVKMKEKGDIPEGYSVSREKKERFSLILESASTNQTSMYLCASRTTSYEQYFGPGTRLTVT.

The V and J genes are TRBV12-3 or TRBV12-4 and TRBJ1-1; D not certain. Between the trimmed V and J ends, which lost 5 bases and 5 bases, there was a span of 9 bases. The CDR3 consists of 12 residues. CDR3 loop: CASSQPETEAFF. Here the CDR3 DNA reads TGTGCCAGCAGTCAACCCGAGACTGAAGCTTTCTTT.

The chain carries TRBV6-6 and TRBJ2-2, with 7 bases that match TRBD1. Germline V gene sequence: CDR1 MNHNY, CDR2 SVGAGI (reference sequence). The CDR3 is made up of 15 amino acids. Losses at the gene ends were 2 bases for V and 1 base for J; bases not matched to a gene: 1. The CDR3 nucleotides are TGTGCCAGCAGTTACCAGGGGGAGAACACCGGGGAGCTGTTTTTT. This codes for CASSYQGENTGELFF.

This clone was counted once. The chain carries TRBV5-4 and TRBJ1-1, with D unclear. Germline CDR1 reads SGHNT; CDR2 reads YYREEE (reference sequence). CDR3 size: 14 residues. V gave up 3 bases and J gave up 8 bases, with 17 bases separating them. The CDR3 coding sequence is TGTGCCAGCAGCTCCTCAGGTGGATACTCCGAAGCTTTCTTT. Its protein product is CASSSSGGYSEAFF.

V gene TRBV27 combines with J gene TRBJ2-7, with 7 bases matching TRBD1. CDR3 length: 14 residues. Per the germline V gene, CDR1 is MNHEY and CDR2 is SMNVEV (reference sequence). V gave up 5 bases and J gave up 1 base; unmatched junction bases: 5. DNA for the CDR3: TGTGCCAGCAGTCCGGGGACAGATTCCTACGAGCAGTACTTC. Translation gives CASSPGTDSYEQYF.

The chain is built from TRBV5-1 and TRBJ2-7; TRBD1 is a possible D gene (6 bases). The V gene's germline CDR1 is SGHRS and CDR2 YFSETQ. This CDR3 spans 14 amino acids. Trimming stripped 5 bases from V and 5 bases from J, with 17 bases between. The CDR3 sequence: CASSAQGISDEQYF. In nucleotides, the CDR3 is TGCGCCAGCAGTGCGCAGGGGATATCCGACGAGCAGTACTTC.

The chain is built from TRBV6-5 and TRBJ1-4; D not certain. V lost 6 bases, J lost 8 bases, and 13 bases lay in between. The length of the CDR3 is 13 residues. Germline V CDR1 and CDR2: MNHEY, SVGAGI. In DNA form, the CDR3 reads TGTGCCAGCAGACGGACGGGAGGGGAAAAACTGTTTTTT. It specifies CASRRTGGEKLFF.

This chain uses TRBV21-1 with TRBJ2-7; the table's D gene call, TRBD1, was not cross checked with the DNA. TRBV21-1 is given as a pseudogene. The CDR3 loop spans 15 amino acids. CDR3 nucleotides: TGTGCCAGCAGCTTAAATCAGGGGCCCGTATACGAGCAGTACTTC. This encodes CASSLNQGPVYEQYF.

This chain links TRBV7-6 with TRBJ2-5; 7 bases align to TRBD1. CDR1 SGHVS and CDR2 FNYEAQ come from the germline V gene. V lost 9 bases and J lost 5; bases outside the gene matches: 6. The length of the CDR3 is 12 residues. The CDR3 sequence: CASTGVGETQYF. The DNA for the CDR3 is TGTGCCAGTACAGGGGTCGGGGAGACCCAGTACTTC.

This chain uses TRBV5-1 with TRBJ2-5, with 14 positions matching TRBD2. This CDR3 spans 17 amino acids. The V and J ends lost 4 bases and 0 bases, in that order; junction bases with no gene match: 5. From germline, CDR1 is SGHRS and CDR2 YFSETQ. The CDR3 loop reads CASSPGTSGGNQETQYF. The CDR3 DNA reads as TGCGCCAGCAGCCCCGGGACTAGCGGGGGAAACCAAGAGACCCAGTACTTC.

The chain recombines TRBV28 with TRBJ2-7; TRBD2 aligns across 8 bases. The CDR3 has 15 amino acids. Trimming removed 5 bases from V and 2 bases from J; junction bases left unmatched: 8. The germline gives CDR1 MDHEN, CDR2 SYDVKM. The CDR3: CASSSGGRTTYEQYF. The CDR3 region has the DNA TGTGCCAGCAGTAGTGGCGGGAGGACAACCTACGAGCAGTACTTC.

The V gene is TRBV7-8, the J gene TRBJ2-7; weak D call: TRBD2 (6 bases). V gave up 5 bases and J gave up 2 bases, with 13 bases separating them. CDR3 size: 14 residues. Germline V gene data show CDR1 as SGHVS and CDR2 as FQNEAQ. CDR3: CASSPIAATYEQYF. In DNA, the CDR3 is TGTGCCAGCAGCCCCATAGCGGCCACCTACGAGCAGTACTTC.

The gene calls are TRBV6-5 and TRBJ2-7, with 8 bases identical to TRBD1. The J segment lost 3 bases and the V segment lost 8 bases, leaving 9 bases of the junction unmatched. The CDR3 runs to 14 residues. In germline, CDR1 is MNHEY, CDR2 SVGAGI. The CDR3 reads CASHHRGTGYEQYF. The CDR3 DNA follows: TGTGCCAGCCATCACAGGGGGACTGGCTACGAGCAGTACTTC.